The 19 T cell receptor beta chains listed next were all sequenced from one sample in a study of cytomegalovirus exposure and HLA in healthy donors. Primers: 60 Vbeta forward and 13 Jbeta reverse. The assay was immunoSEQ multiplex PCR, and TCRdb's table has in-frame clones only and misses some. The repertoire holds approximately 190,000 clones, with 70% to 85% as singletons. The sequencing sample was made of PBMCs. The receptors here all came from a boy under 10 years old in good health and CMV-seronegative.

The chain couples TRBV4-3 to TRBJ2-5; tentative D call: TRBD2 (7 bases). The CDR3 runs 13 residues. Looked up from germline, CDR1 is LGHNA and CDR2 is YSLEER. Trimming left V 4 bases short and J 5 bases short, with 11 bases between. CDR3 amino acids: CASSPGGPETQYF. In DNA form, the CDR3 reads TGCGCCAGCAGCCCCGGGGGGCCTGAGACCCAGTACTTC.

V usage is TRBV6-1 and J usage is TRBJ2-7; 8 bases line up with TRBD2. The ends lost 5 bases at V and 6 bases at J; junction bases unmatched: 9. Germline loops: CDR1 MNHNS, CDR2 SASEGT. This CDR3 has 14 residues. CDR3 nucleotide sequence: TGTGCCAGCAGTTCCGGGACTAGTTTACGCGAGCAGTACTTC. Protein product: CASSSGTSLREQYF.

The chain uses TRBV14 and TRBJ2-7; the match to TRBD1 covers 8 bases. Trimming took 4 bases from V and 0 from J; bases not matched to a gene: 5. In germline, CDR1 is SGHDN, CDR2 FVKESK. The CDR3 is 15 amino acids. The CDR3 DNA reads TGTGCCAGCAGCCCAGACAGGGGAATCTCCTACGAGCAGTACTTC. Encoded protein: CASSPDRGISYEQYF.

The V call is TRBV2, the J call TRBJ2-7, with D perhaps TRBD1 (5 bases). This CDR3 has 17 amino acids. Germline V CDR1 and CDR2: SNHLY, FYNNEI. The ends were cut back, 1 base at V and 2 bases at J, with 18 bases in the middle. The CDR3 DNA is TGTGCCAGCAGTGAAGTAAGGGGTCTGGGGTTCCCCTACGAGCAGTACTTC. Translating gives CASSEVRGLGFPYEQYF.

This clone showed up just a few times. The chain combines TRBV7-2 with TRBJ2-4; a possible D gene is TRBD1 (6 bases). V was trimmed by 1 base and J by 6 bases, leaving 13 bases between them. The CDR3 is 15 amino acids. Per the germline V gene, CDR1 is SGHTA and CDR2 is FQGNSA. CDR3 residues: CASSLEWGPVNIQYF. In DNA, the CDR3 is TGTGCCAGCAGCTTAGAGTGGGGGCCGGTAAACATTCAGTACTTC.

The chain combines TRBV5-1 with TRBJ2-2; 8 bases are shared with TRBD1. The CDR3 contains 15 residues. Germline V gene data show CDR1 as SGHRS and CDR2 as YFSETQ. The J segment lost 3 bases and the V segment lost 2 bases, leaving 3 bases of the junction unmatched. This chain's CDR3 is CASSFQGAHTGELFF. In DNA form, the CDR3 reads TGCGCCAGCAGCTTTCAGGGGGCCCACACCGGGGAGCTGTTTTTT.

The CDR3 spells CASRRGTQNTGELFF. For the CDR3, the DNA is TGTGCCAGCAGGAGGGGGACCCAGAACACCGGGGAGCTGTTTTTT. This chain uses TRBV13 with TRBJ2-2; possibly TRBD1 for D (6 bases). Trimming took off 6 bases at V and 1 base at J, with 12 bases between the two ends. Germline lookup yields CDR1 PRHDT and CDR2 FYEKMQ (reference sequence). This CDR3 contains 15 residues.

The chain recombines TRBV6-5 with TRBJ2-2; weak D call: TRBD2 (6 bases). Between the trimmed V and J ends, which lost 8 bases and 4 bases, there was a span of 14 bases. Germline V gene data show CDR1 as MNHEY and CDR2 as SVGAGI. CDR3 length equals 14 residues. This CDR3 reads CASEPGLLTGELFF. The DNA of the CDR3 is TGTGCCAGCGAACCGGGACTTCTCACCGGGGAGCTGTTTTTT.

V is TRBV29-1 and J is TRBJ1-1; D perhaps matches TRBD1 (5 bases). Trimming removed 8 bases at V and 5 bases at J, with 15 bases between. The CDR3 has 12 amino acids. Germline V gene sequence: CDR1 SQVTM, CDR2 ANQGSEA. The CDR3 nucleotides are TGCAGCCAGACCGGGGGGTTAACTGAAGCTTTCTTT. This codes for CSQTGGLTEAFF.

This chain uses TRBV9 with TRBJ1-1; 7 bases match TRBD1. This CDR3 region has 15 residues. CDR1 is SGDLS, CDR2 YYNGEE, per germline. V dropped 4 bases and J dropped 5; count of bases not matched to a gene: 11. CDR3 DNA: TGTGCCAGCAGCCCCTTGGGACAGCGTAATACTGAAGCTTTCTTT. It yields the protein CASSPLGQRNTEAFF.

The chain's CDR3 is CATTGTANSPLHF. CDR3 nucleotide sequence: TGTGCCACCACCGGGACAGCGAATTCACCCCTCCACTTT. V usage is TRBV10-3 and J usage is TRBJ1-6; TRBD1 aligns across 7 bases. V shed 10 bases and J 7 bases; nucleotides not matched to a gene: 7. Germline V gene data show CDR1 as ENHRY and CDR2 as SYGVKD. The length of the CDR3 is 13 residues.

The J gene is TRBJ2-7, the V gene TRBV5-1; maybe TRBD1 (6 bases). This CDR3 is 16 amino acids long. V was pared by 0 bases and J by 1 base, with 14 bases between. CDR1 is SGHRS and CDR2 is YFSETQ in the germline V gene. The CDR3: CASSLANQGFSYEQYF. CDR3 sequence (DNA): TGCGCCAGCAGCTTGGCAAACCAGGGGTTTTCCTACGAGCAGTACTTC. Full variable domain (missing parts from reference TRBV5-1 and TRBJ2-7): KAGVTQTPRYLIKTRGQQVTLSCSPISGHRSVSWYQQTPGQGLQFLFEYFSETQRNKGNFPGRFSGRQFSNSRSEMNVSTLELGDSALYLCASSLANQGFSYEQYFGPGTRLTVT.

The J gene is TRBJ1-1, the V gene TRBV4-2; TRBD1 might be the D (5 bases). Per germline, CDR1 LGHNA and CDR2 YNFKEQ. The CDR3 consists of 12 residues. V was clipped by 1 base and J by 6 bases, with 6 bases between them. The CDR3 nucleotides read TGTGCCAGCAGCCAAGTAGGGGCTGAAGCTTTCTTT. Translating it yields CASSQVGAEAFF.

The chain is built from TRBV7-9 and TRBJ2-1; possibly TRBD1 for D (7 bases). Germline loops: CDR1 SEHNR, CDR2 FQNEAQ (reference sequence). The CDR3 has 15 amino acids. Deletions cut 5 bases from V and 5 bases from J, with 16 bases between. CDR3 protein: CASSPFGGQNNEQFF. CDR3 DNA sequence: TGTGCCAGCAGCCCCTTCGGGGGACAGAACAATGAGCAGTTCTTC. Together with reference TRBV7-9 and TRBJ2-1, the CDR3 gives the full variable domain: DTGVSQNPRHKITKRGQNVTFRCDPISEHNRLYWYRQTLGQGPEFLTYFQNEAQLEKSRLLSDRFSAERPKGSFSTLEIQRTEQGDSAMYLCASSPFGGQNNEQFFGPGTRLTVL.

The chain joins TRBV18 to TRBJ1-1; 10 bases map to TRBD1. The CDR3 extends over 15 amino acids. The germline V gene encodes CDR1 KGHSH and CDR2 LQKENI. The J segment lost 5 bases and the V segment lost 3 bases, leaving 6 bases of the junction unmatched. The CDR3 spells CASSPISGQGTEAFF. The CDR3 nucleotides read TGTGCCAGCTCACCGATTTCGGGACAGGGGACTGAAGCTTTCTTT.

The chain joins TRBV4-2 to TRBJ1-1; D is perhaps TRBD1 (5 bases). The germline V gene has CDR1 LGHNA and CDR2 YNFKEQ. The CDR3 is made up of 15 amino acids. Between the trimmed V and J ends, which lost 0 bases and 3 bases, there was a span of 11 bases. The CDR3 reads CASSQDLGGDTEAFF. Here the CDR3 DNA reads TGTGCCAGCAGCCAAGATCTGGGGGGGGACACTGAAGCTTTCTTT.

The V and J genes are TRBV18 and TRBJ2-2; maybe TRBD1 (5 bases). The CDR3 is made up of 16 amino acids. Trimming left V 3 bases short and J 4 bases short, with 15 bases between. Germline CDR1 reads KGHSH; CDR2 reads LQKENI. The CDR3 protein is CASSPPQTEGTGELFF. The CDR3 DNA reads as TGTGCCAGCTCACCCCCCCAGACAGAAGGCACCGGGGAGCTGTTTTTT.

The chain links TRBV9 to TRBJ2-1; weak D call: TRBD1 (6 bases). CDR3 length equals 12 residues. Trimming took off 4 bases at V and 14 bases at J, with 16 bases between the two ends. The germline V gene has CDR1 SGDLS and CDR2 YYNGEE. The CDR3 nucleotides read TGTGCCAGCAGCCTAAGGGGGAGTACAAAGTTCTTC. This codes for CASSLRGSTKFF.

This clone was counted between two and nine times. This CDR3 reads CASSFNRLARQETQYF. For the CDR3, the DNA is TGTGCCAGCAGCTTTAACCGACTAGCGCGCCAAGAGACCCAGTACTTC. This rearrangement joins TRBV11-2 to TRBJ2-5; 8 bases fit TRBD2. The V gene end was trimmed by 3 bases and the J gene end by 1 base; junction bases not matched to a gene: 7. CDR1 is SGHAT and CDR2 is FQNNGV in the germline V gene. The CDR3 runs 16 residues. The variable domain in full, completed from reference TRBV11-2 and TRBJ2-5, reads EAGVAQSPRYKIIEKRQSVAFWCNPISGHATLYWYQQILGQGPKLLIQFQNNGVVDDSQLPKDRFSAERLKGVDSTLKIQPAKLEDSAVYLCASSFNRLARQETQYFGPGTRLLVL.